Each of the 18 T cell receptor beta chains below was sequenced from the same sample in a study of cytomegalovirus exposure and HLA in healthy donors. Both 60 Vbeta primers and 13 Jbeta primers went into the PCR. TCRdb's copy holds only in-frame clones and misses some; the assay was immunoSEQ multiplex PCR. The top ten clones hold about 6% of a sample with approximately 81,000 clones, around 74% of them seen once. The sequenced material came from PBMCs. Receptors originate from a woman aged 50 to 60 in good health and CMV-seropositive.

The CDR3 here is CASSQELAGGPRDTQYF. CDR3 sequence (DNA): TGTGCCAGCAGCCAAGAGCTAGCGGGAGGGCCAAGAGATACGCAGTATTTT. This chain links TRBV4-2 with TRBJ2-3; 12 nucleotides agree with TRBD2. This CDR3 has 17 residues. The V and J ends lost 0 bases and 5 bases, in that order; junction bases with no gene match: 6. CDR1 and CDR2 from the germline V gene are LGHNA and YNFKEQ.

The chain employs TRBV9 and TRBJ1-2, with 8 bases that match TRBD1. Germline V gene data show CDR1 as SGDLS and CDR2 as YYNGEE. The length of the CDR3 is 14 residues. V dropped 2 bases and J dropped 4; count of bases not matched to a gene: 4. The DNA of the CDR3 is TGTGCCAGCAGCGTCCAGGGGGCATCCTATGGCTACACCTTC. Translation gives CASSVQGASYGYTF.

This clone occurred a few times. This CDR3 is missing its conserved last phenylalanine or tryptophan, likely due to a read error. The genes are TRBV27 and TRBJ2-3; 12 nucleotides agree with TRBD2. In germline, CDR1 is MNHEY, CDR2 SMNVEV (reference sequence). The length of the CDR3 is 16 residues. DNA of the CDR3: TGTTCCAGCAGTTCGCGACTAGCGGGAGGCACAGATACGCAGTATTTG. This translates into CSSSSRLAGGTDTQYL.

This chain links TRBV5-1 with TRBJ2-7; D ambiguous. CDR3 length: 14 residues. Germline assignment: CDR1 SGHRS and CDR2 YFSETQ. Trimming took off 3 bases at V and 6 bases at J, with 16 bases between the two ends. CDR3 DNA sequence: TGCGCCAGCAGCTCAACAGCCCCCCTGGGCGAGCAGTACTTC. This codes for CASSSTAPLGEQYF.

This rearrangement joins TRBV5-4 to TRBJ2-7, with TRBD1 matching 8 bases. Trimming at V came to 2 bases and at J to 2 bases, leaving 0 bases not matched to a gene. Looked up from germline, CDR1 is SGHNT and CDR2 is YYREEE (reference sequence). CDR3 length: 13 amino acids. The CDR3 bases are TGTGCCAGCAGCTTACAGGGGGCCTACGAGCAGTACTTC. It is translated as CASSLQGAYEQYF.

This clone is medium-sized. The CDR3 region is CASSYLRTSEDEQFF. The CDR3 nucleotides read TGTGCCAGCAGTTACTTAAGGACTAGCGAGGATGAGCAGTTCTTC. The chain joins TRBV6-5 to TRBJ2-1; TRBD2 matches at 9 bases. V lost 1 base, J lost 8 bases, and 6 bases stayed unmatched. CDR3 size: 15 residues. Germline CDR1 and CDR2: MNHEY and SVGAGI.

The chain has TRBV2 and TRBJ1-1, with D uncertain. The V and J ends lost 6 bases and 1 base respectively, with 12 bases between them. Germline V gene data show CDR1 as SNHLY and CDR2 as FYNNEI. The CDR3 has 14 amino acids. CDR3 sequence reads: CASSLRPGNTEAFF. CDR3 in DNA: TGTGCCAGCAGCCTGCGGCCCGGGAACACTGAAGCTTTCTTT.

The V gene is TRBV5-6, the J gene TRBJ1-2; D is undetermined. Germline V CDR1 and CDR2: SGHDT, YYEEEE. Trimming stripped 0 bases from V and 8 bases from J, with 11 bases between. The CDR3 is 13 residues long. Written as DNA, the CDR3 is TGTGCCAGCAGCTTGGCCGGAGGTGGAGGCTACACCTTC. Translated, it gives CASSLAGGGGYTF. Full variable domain (missing parts from reference TRBV5-6 and TRBJ1-2): DAGVTQSPTHLIKTRGQQVTLRCSPKSGHDTVSWYQQALGQGPQFIFQYYEEEERQRGNFPDRFSGHQFPNYSSELNVNALLLGDSALYLCASSLAGGGGYTFGSGTRLTVV.

This chain uses TRBV5-4 with TRBJ2-2; 7 positions match TRBD1. This CDR3 contains 15 residues. Per germline, CDR1 SGHNT and CDR2 YYREEE (reference sequence). V shed 1 base, J shed 3 bases, and the junction held 3 bases outside the gene matches. CDR3 DNA sequence: TGTGCCAGCAGCTTGAGGGACAGAGACACCGGGGAGCTGTTTTTT. Translating it yields CASSLRDRDTGELFF.

The gene calls are TRBV30 and TRBJ2-7; TRBD1 aligns across 11 bases. V shed 3 bases and J 2 bases; nucleotides not matched to a gene: 6. CDR1 is GTSNPN, CDR2 SVGIG, per germline (reference sequence). CDR3 length: 15 residues. The CDR3 nucleotides read TGTGCCTGGAGCCCTCCGGGACAGGGGGCCTACGAGCAGTACTTC. It codes for CAWSPPGQGAYEQYF. Full variable domain (missing parts from reference TRBV30 and TRBJ2-7): SQTIHQWPATLVQPVGSPLSLECTVEGTSNPNLYWYRQAAGRGLQLLFYSVGIGQISSEVPQNLSASRPQDRQFILSSKKLLLSDSGFYLCAWSPPGQGAYEQYFGPGTRLTVT.

CDR3 nucleotides: TGTGCCAGTTCGCGGCAGGGGGTAGGAACTGAAGCTTTCTTT. Translating gives CASSRQGVGTEAFF. V gene TRBV5-4 combines with J gene TRBJ1-1; 7 nucleotides agree with TRBD1. V gave up 8 bases and J gave up 5 bases; unmatched junction bases: 12. The CDR3 extends over 14 amino acids. Germline CDR1 and CDR2: SGHNT and YYREEE (reference sequence).

The chain joins TRBV14 to TRBJ1-5; D gene ambiguous. V was pared by 4 bases and J by 1 base, with 11 bases between. Germline V gene sequence: CDR1 SGHDN, CDR2 FVKESK. The CDR3 is 15 residues long. CDR3 residues: CASSPRRVSNQPQHF. CDR3 DNA: TGTGCCAGCAGCCCTAGGCGGGTAAGCAATCAGCCCCAGCATTTT.

This clone was seen a single time. CDR3 region: CASSFRGSSGNTIYF. CDR3 in DNA: TGTGCCAGCAGTTTCAGGGGCTCCTCTGGAAACACCATATATTTT. The rearrangement uses TRBV28 and TRBJ1-3; weak D call: TRBD1 (6 bases). Trimming took 3 bases from V and 0 from J, leaving 9 bases between them. CDR3 length: 15 amino acids. Germline V lookup: CDR1 MDHEN, CDR2 SYDVKM.

The chain links TRBV29-1 to TRBJ1-4, with a possible D match to TRBD1 (5 bases). Germline V gene sequence: CDR1 SQVTM, CDR2 ANQGSEA. The V gene lost 6 bases and the J gene lost 4 bases, with 15 bases spanning the gap. The CDR3 extends over 14 amino acids. The CDR3, as DNA: TGCAGCGTCCAGGGCGGGGGGGGTAATGAAAAACTGTTTTTT. Its protein product is CSVQGGGGNEKLFF.

This chain connects TRBV14 to TRBJ2-5, with 7 positions matching TRBD1. V was clipped by 4 bases and J by 5 bases; unmatched bases: 7. CDR1 is SGHDN, CDR2 FVKESK, per germline. The CDR3 length is 14 residues. The CDR3 here is CASSRQGLGETQYF. The CDR3 DNA is TGTGCCAGCAGCCGACAGGGATTGGGGGAGACCCAGTACTTC.

This clone was seen more than once but under ten times. The chain uses TRBV6-5 and TRBJ1-4; 7 nucleotides match TRBD1. Germline V gene lookup returns CDR1 MNHEY and CDR2 SVGAGI. The J segment lost 7 bases and the V segment lost 8 bases, leaving 4 bases of the junction unmatched. The CDR3 covers 12 residues. In nucleotides, the CDR3 is TGTGCCAGCTGTAGGACAGGTGAAAAACTGTTTTTT. It yields the protein CASCRTGEKLFF.

This sequence joins TRBV6-1 and TRBJ2-2; D uncertain. The CDR3 runs 19 residues. Germline V lookup: CDR1 MNHNS, CDR2 SASEGT. V gave up 3 bases and J gave up 1 base, with 21 bases separating them. The DNA of the CDR3 is TGTGCCAGCAGTGACCCACGCAACAGCCGCAATAAGAACACCGGGGAGCTGTTTTTT. It yields the protein CASSDPRNSRNKNTGELFF.

The chain couples TRBV6-6 to TRBJ1-1, with D uncertain. Trimming shortened V by 8 bases and J by 0 bases, and 13 bases separated the two germline ends. This CDR3 has 14 amino acids. The V gene's germline CDR1 is MNHNY and CDR2 SVGAGI (reference sequence). As DNA, the CDR3 is TGTGCCAGCGAGGAGGTATCCATGAACACTGAAGCTTTCTTT. Its protein is CASEEVSMNTEAFF.